One and the same sample provided the 30 T cell receptor beta chains below, sequenced in a study of blood T cells in healthy people across ages. Next came a second PCR, run for about 7 to 11 cycles, which used a sample-barcoded 5' primer along with a J-beta primer mix. TCRdb re-called the 5' RACE reads through MiXCR, storing one row per CDR3 protein. Of 800,000 or so distinct CDR3 sequences in the sample, less than 60% were seen once. Specimen: blood. These receptors were collected from an elderly man in good health.

The chain links TRBV24-1 to TRBJ2-7; 9 bases fit TRBD2. Trimming at V came to 7 bases and at J to 7 bases, leaving 13 bases not matched to a gene. This CDR3 contains 15 residues. Germline V lookup: CDR1 KGHDR, CDR2 SFDVKD. The CDR3 bases are TGTGCCACCAGCCGCCAAGGACTAGCGAGAGAGGAGCAGTACTTC. It specifies CATSRQGLAREEQYF.

The chain is built from TRBV20-1 and TRBJ2-3; D call uncertain. This CDR3 contains 13 residues. V was shortened by 3 bases and J by 2 bases, with 9 bases between the two germline ends. In germline, CDR1 is DFQATT, CDR2 SNEGSKA (reference sequence). The chain's CDR3 is CSASVANTDTQYF. CDR3 DNA sequence: TGCAGTGCTAGTGTGGCTAACACAGATACGCAGTATTTT.

The V call is TRBV3-1, the J call TRBJ2-1; TRBD2 matches at 8 bases. The CDR3 totals 16 residues. V trimming: 3 bases; J trimming: 3 bases; junction bases outside the gene matches: 7. From germline, CDR1 is LGHDT and CDR2 YNNKEL (reference sequence). The CDR3 loop reads CASSQSYGGDYNEQFF. CDR3 nucleotide sequence: TGTGCCAGCAGCCAGTCTTACGGGGGGGACTACAATGAGCAGTTCTTC.

This clonotype has a handful of counts. The CDR3 DNA reads as TGCAGTGCTAGCCTCGGGACAGGAATGAATTCACCCCTCCACTTT. This sequence encodes CSASLGTGMNSPLHF. The chain joins TRBV20-1 to TRBJ1-6; TRBD1 matches at 8 bases. Unmatched junction bases numbered 8, after V lost 3 bases and J lost 7 bases. The CDR3 totals 15 residues. From germline, CDR1 is DFQATT and CDR2 SNEGSKA (reference sequence).

This chain links TRBV27 with TRBJ2-5; D is perhaps TRBD1 or TRBD2 (5 bases each). Trimming shortened V by 10 bases and J by 5 bases, and 14 bases separated the two germline ends. CDR3 size: 12 residues. Germline-derived CDR1 and CDR2 are MNHEY and SMNVEV (reference sequence). CDR3 sequence (DNA): TGTGCCACCGGGACCCCGATGGAGACCCAGTACTTC. Its translation is CATGTPMETQYF.

The chain links TRBV5-8 to TRBJ2-6, with D unresolved. This CDR3 is 15 amino acids long. Per germline, CDR1 SGHTS and CDR2 YDEGEE. The ends were cut back, 10 bases at V and 0 bases at J, with 14 bases in the middle. The CDR3 protein is CAARRHPSGANVLTF. The CDR3 nucleotides read TGTGCCGCTCGCCGACACCCCTCTGGGGCCAACGTCCTGACTTTC.

This clonotype was detected only a few times. The genes are TRBV12-3 or TRBV12-4 and TRBJ2-2, with D hard to call. There are 15 residues in the CDR3. Trimming removed 3 bases from V and 1 base from J, with 9 bases in between. CDR3 sequence: CASSLGSLNTGELFF. The CDR3 DNA sequence: TGTGCCAGCAGTTTGGGTAGCCTGAACACCGGGGAGCTGTTTTTT.

The chain recombines TRBV2 with TRBJ2-1; 8 bases map to TRBD2. From germline, CDR1 is SNHLY and CDR2 FYNNEI. With V trimmed by 2 bases and J by 5 bases, 11 bases remained unmatched. The CDR3 has 17 residues. CDR3 in amino acids: CASSENEAGEIDNEQFF. The CDR3 DNA is TGTGCCAGCAGTGAAAATGAAGCGGGAGAAATTGACAATGAGCAGTTCTTC.

V gene TRBV20-1 combines with J gene TRBJ2-5; D perhaps matches TRBD1 (7 bases). Trimming left V 3 bases short and J 0 bases short, with 11 bases between. CDR3 size: 14 residues. The V gene's germline CDR1 is DFQATT and CDR2 SNEGSKA (reference sequence). This CDR3 reads CSARAGGYQETQYF. As DNA, the CDR3 is TGCAGTGCTAGGGCAGGGGGGTACCAAGAGACCCAGTACTTC.

The CDR3 loop is CSARSAGLAGSSTYNEQFF. The CDR3, as DNA: TGCAGTGCTAGAAGCGCGGGACTAGCGGGATCGTCAACCTACAATGAGCAGTTCTTC. The rearrangement uses TRBV20-1 and TRBJ2-1, with 13 bases matching TRBD2. This CDR3 spans 19 amino acids. Per the germline V gene, CDR1 is DFQATT and CDR2 is SNEGSKA (reference sequence). Trimming cost V 2 bases and J 2 bases; bases outside gene matches: 12.

The chain joins TRBV7-9 to TRBJ2-1; 9 nucleotides agree with TRBD2. Germline lookup yields CDR1 SEHNR and CDR2 FQNEAQ (reference sequence). This CDR3 spans 16 amino acids. The V gene end was trimmed by 4 bases and the J gene end by 4 bases; junction bases not matched to a gene: 8. The CDR3 sequence is CASSSRASGIYNEQFF. DNA of the CDR3: TGTGCCAGCAGCTCCCGGGCTAGCGGGATTTACAATGAGCAGTTCTTC. Complete variable domain (other parts from reference TRBV7-9 and TRBJ2-1): DTGVSQNPRHKITKRGQNVTFRCDPISEHNRLYWYRQTLGQGPEFLTYFQNEAQLEKSRLLSDRFSAERPKGSFSTLEIQRTEQGDSAMYLCASSSRASGIYNEQFFGPGTRLTVL.

Notes on this clonotype: A single base separates this from a much larger clone, so it may be a read error. The V call is TRBV2, the J call TRBJ2-7; D may be TRBD2 (6 bases). TRBJ2-5 matches the DNA end more closely, so the J call is doubtful. Germline V gene sequence: CDR1 SNHLY, CDR2 FYNNEI. The CDR3 is 12 amino acids. The CDR3: CASTGLQETQYF. The CDR3 DNA is TGTGCCAGCACGGGACTCCAAGAGACCCAGTACTTC.

The chain is built from TRBV18 and TRBJ1-1; 9 bases match TRBD1. The germline V gene has CDR1 KGHSH and CDR2 LQKENI. The CDR3 extends over 16 amino acids. J was trimmed by 7 bases and V by 0 bases; bases with no gene match: 9. The CDR3 spells CASSPPGTGTFREAFF. The CDR3, as DNA: TGTGCCAGCTCACCACCCGGGACAGGGACCTTCCGTGAAGCTTTCTTT.

The chain joins TRBV20-1 to TRBJ2-3, with 7 nucleotides matching TRBD2. After removal of 8 bases from V and 6 bases from J, the junction contained 8 bases not matched to a gene. The CDR3 runs 12 residues. The germline V gene encodes CDR1 DFQATT and CDR2 SNEGSKA (reference sequence). The CDR3 DNA is TGCAGTACTGGACACGGGAGGGATACGCAGTATTTT. It codes for CSTGHGRDTQYF.

A few counts support this clonotype. The chain links TRBV6-2 or TRBV6-3 to TRBJ2-5, with D unclear. The CDR3 has 13 residues. Trimming took off 6 bases at V and 5 bases at J, with 13 bases between the two ends. Germline lookup yields CDR1 MNHEY and CDR2 SVGEGT. CDR3 amino acids: CASSPNLGETQYF. CDR3 bases: TGTGCCAGCAGCCCCAACCTGGGGGAGACCCAGTACTTC.

In the case of this clonotype: A much larger clone differs from this one at a single base, so this may be a read error. The chain joins TRBV5-1 to TRBJ2-7; 11 bases line up with TRBD2. Trimming at V came to 2 bases and at J to 7 bases, leaving 5 bases not matched to a gene. This CDR3 has 14 amino acids. The germline gives CDR1 SGHRS, CDR2 YFSETQ. In DNA form, the CDR3 reads TGCGCCAGCAGCTTAGGGACTAGCGGCAATGAGCAGTACTTC. This translates into CASSLGTSGNEQYF. Drawing the rest from reference TRBV5-1 and TRBJ2-7, the complete variable domain is KAGVTQTPRYLIKTRGQQVTLSCSPISGHRSVSWYQQTPGQGLQFLFEYFSETQRNKGNFPGRFSGRQFSNSRSEMNVSTLELGDSALYLCASSLGTSGNEQYFGPGTRLTVT.

J is TRBJ2-5 and V is TRBV9; TRBD1 matches at 7 bases. Trimming removed 0 bases from V and 11 bases from J; junction bases left unmatched: 22. The CDR3 sequence is 18 residues long. Germline-derived CDR1 and CDR2 are SGDLS and YYNGEE. CDR3 sequence: CASSVEGTATMGYNEQYF. The CDR3 region has the DNA TGTGCCAGCAGCGTAGAAGGGACAGCGACTATGGGCTACAATGAGCAGTACTTC.

The J gene is TRBJ1-4, the V gene TRBV29-1; no reliable D call. This CDR3 spans 11 amino acids. CDR1 and CDR2 from the germline V gene are SQVTM and ANQGSEA. V was cut by 3 bases and J by 5 bases, with 4 bases left in between. CDR3 coding DNA: TGCAGCGTTGAGGTGAATGAAAAACTGTTTTTT. Its translation is CSVEVNEKLFF.

Only a few counts were recorded for this clonotype. This chain links TRBV5-1 with TRBJ1-2, with D hard to call. Germline values: CDR1 SGHRS, CDR2 YFSETQ. V gave up 3 bases and J gave up 1 base, with 16 bases separating them. CDR3 length: 16 amino acids. In nucleotides, the CDR3 is TGCGCCAGCAGCTCAGCCGCTTTAGAGGATAACTATGGCTACACCTTC. Protein sequence: CASSSAALEDNYGYTF.

The rearrangement links TRBV29-1 to TRBJ2-3; 9 bases are shared with TRBD2. CDR3 length: 15 amino acids. Germline values: CDR1 SQVTM, CDR2 ANQGSEA. Losses at the gene ends were 1 base for V and 3 bases for J; bases not matched to a gene: 5. The DNA for the CDR3 is TGCAGCGTTGAAGGGCCTAGCGGGGTTACAGATACGCAGTATTTT. Translation gives CSVEGPSGVTDTQYF.

The chain joins TRBV2 to TRBJ2-5, with 7 bases that match TRBD1. Germline values: CDR1 SNHLY, CDR2 FYNNEI. This CDR3 contains 13 residues. J gave up 4 bases and V 5 bases, and 4 bases lay outside the gene matches. CDR3 DNA sequence: TGTGCCAGCAGTAGGGACAGCAGAGAGACCCAGTACTTC. It encodes CASSRDSRETQYF.

CDR3 loop: CAITGQGGNEQFF. In DNA, the CDR3 is TGTGCCATCACTGGACAGGGGGGCAATGAGCAGTTCTTC. The V gene is TRBV10-3, the J gene TRBJ2-1, with 10 bases matching TRBD1. The junction had 3 bases not matched to a gene; V was cut back by 7 bases and J by 6 bases. This CDR3 is built from 13 residues. From germline, CDR1 is ENHRY and CDR2 SYGVKD.

This clonotype was picked up a small number of times. The chain is built from TRBV4-2 and TRBJ2-6; 7 bases align to TRBD1. The trim removed 4 bases at V and 0 bases at J, leaving 9 bases unmatched. From germline, CDR1 is LGHNA and CDR2 YNFKEQ. This CDR3 contains 18 residues. The CDR3 loop reads CASSPPPGQNSGANVLTF. CDR3 in DNA: TGTGCCAGCAGCCCCCCCCCGGGACAGAACTCTGGGGCCAACGTCCTGACTTTC.

The chain employs TRBV24-1 and TRBJ1-4; D is possibly TRBD1 (5 bases). The V end was cut by 0 bases, the J end by 0 bases, with 16 bases between. The germline V gene encodes CDR1 KGHDR and CDR2 SFDVKD. CDR3 size: 19 residues. CDR3 sequence reads: CATSDLQRYWGTTNEKLFF. CDR3 coding DNA: TGTGCCACCAGTGATTTGCAACGGTATTGGGGCACAACTAATGAAAAACTGTTTTTT.

The chain has TRBV6-5 and TRBJ2-5; 7 bases are a match to TRBD1. Losses at the gene ends were 5 bases for V and 7 bases for J; bases not matched to a gene: 13. This CDR3 region has 15 residues. The germline V gene has CDR1 MNHEY and CDR2 SVGAGI. CDR3 nucleotides: TGTGCCAGCAGTGATCCGACAGGGAGTCAACGGACCCAGTACTTC. It is translated as CASSDPTGSQRTQYF.

CDR3 DNA: TGTGCCAGCAGGACGGGTAGTACTGAAGCTTTCTTT. Translating gives CASRTGSTEAFF. The chain recombines TRBV13 with TRBJ1-1, with no clear D. This CDR3 has 12 amino acids. Germline V gives CDR1 PRHDT, CDR2 FYEKMQ (reference sequence). Trimming removed 6 bases from V and 5 bases from J, with 10 bases in between.

This clonotype was counted many times. This sequence joins TRBV2 and TRBJ2-1; D gene ambiguous. There are 11 residues in the CDR3. Germline values: CDR1 SNHLY, CDR2 FYNNEI. With 4 bases removed from V and 4 bases from J, the gap between germline ends came to 2 bases. The CDR3 sequence: CASSGYNEQFF. The CDR3 coding sequence is TGTGCCAGCAGTGGGTACAATGAGCAGTTCTTC.

The table lists this clonotype with many counts. The chain recombines TRBV20-1 with TRBJ2-7, with D maybe TRBD1 (5 bases). CDR1 and CDR2 (germline): DFQATT, SNEGSKA (reference sequence). The V gene lost 5 bases and the J gene lost 2 bases, with 19 bases spanning the gap. The CDR3 has 15 residues. CDR3 amino acids: CSASLGEIRTYEQYF. CDR3 bases: TGCAGTGCTTCCCTAGGGGAAATCAGGACCTACGAGCAGTACTTC.

This sequence joins TRBV30 and TRBJ2-7; D possibly uses TRBD1 or TRBD2 (5 bases each). V dropped 2 bases and J dropped 2 bases, with 10 bases sitting between them. The CDR3 is 13 amino acids. CDR1 is GTSNPN and CDR2 is SVGIG in the germline V gene (reference sequence). The CDR3 coding sequence is TGTGCCTGGAGTATTCAGGGAGCCTACGAGCAGTACTTC. This sequence encodes CAWSIQGAYEQYF.

V is TRBV20-1 and J is TRBJ2-2, with TRBD2 as a possible D gene (6 bases). Germline V lookup: CDR1 DFQATT, CDR2 SNEGSKA (reference sequence). V was shortened by 3 bases and J by 4 bases, with 12 bases between the two germline ends. The CDR3 is made up of 14 amino acids. CDR3 region: CSASLLGGTGELFF. Here the CDR3 DNA reads TGCAGTGCTAGCCTACTGGGGGGCACCGGGGAGCTGTTTTTT.